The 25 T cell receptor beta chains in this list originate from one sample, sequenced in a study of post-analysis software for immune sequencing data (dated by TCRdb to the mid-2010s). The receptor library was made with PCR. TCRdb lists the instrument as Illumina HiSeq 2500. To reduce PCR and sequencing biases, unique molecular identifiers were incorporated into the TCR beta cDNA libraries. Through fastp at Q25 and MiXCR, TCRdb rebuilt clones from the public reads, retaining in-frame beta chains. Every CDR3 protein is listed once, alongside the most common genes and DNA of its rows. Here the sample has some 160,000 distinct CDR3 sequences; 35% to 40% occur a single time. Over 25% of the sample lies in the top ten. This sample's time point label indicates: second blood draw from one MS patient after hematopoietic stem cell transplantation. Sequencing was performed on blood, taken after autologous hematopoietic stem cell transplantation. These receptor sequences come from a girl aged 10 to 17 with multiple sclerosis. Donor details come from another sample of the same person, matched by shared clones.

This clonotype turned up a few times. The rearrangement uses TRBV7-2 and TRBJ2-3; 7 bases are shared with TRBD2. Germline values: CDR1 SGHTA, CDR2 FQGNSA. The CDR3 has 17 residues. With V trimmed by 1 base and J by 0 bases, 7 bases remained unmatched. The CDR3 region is CASSLGPGGLSTDTQYF. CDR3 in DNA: TGTGCCAGCAGCTTAGGTCCGGGGGGACTAAGCACAGATACGCAGTATTTT.

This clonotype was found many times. The CDR3 DNA reads as TGTGCCAGCAGTTTATCGACAGGGGGCCCCGTATCGGGAGGCTACACCTTC. This encodes CASSLSTGGPVSGGYTF. The V call is TRBV12-3 or TRBV12-4, the J call TRBJ1-2, with TRBD1 matching 10 bases. The ends lost 2 bases at V and 8 bases at J; junction bases unmatched: 14. The CDR3 loop spans 17 amino acids.

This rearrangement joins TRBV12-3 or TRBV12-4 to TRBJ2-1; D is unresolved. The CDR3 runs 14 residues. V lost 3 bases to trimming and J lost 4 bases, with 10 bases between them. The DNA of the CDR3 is TGTGCCAGCAGTTTTATCCGGCCTTACAATGAGCAGTTCTTC. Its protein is CASSFIRPYNEQFF.

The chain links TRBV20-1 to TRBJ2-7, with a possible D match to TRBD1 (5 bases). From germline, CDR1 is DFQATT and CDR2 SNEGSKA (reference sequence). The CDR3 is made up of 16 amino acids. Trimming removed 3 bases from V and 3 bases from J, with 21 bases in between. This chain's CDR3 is CSASFCRGPADYEQYF. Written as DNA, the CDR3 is TGCAGTGCTAGTTTTTGTAGGGGTCCGGCGGACTACGAGCAGTACTTC.

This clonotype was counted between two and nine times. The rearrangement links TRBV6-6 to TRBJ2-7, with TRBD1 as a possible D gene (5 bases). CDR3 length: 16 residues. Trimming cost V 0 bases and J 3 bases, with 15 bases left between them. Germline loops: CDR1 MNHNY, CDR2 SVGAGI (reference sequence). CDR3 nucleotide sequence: TGTGCCAGCAGTTACTCAAGCCAGGGCCAGGGCTACGAGCAGTACTTC. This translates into CASSYSSQGQGYEQYF.

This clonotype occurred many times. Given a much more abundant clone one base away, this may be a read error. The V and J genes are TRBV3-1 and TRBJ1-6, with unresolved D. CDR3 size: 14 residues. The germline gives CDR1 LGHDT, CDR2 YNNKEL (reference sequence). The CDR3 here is CASGPDGYNSPPHF. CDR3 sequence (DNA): TGTGCCAGCGGACCGGACGGATATAATTCACCCCCCCACTTT.

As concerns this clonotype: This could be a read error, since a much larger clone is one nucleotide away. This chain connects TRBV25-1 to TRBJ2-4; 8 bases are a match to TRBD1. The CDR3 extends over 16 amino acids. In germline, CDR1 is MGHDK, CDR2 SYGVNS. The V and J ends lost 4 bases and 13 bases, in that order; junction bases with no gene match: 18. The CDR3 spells CASSVISRGPDNEQYF. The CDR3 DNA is TGTGCCAGCAGTGTTATAAGCAGGGGGCCTGACAATGAGCAGTACTTC.

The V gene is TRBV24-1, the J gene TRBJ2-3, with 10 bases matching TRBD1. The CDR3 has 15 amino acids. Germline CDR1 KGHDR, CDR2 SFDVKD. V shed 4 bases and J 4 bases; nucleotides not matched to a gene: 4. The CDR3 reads CATSEPDRGADTQYF. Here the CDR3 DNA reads TGTGCCACCAGTGAACCGGACAGGGGGGCAGATACGCAGTATTTT.

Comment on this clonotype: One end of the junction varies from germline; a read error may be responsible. Here the CDR3 reads CASSLLAGDYEQYF. The CDR3 DNA sequence: TGTGCTAGCAGCCTGCTAGCGGGAGACTACGAGCAGTACTTC. The V and J genes are TRBV7-7 and TRBJ2-7, with TRBD2 matching over 10 bases. This CDR3 is 14 amino acids long. CDR1 and CDR2 from the germline V gene are SSHAT and FNYEAQ (reference sequence).

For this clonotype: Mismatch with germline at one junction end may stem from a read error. The CDR3 protein is CASSLAPVNEQFF. CDR3 coding DNA: TGTGCTAGCAGCTTAGCTCCGGTGAATGAGCAGTTCTTC. The chain carries TRBV7-7 and TRBJ2-1; D gene unclear. The germline V gene has CDR1 SSHAT and CDR2 FNYEAQ (reference sequence). The CDR3 contains 13 residues.

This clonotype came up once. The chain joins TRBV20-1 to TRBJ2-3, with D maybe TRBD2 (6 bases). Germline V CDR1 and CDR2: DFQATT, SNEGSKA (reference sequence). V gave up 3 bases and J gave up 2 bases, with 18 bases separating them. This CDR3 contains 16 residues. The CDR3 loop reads CSASGRGAWPTDTQYF. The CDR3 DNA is TGCAGTGCTAGCGGGAGAGGAGCCTGGCCCACAGATACGCAGTATTTT.

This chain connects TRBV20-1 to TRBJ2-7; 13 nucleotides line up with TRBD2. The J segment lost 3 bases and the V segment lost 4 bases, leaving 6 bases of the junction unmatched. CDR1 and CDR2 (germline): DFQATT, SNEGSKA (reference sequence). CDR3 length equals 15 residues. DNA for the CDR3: TGCAGTGCTACCGGACTAGCGGGAGTAATCTACGAGCAGTACTTC. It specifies CSATGLAGVIYEQYF.

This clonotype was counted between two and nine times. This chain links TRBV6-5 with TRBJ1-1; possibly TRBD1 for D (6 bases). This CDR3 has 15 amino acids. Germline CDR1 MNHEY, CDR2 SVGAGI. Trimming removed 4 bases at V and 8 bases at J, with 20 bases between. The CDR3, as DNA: TGTGCCAGCAGTTCCAAATGGGACACATCGGACGAAGCTTTCTTT. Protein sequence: CASSSKWDTSDEAFF.

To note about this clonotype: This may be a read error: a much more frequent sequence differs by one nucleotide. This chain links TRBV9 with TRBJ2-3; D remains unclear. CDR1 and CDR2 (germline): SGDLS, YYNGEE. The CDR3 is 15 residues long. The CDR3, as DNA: TGTGCCGGCAGCGTAGAGGACGGCAGCACAGATACGCAGTATTTT. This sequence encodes CAGSVEDGSTDTQYF.

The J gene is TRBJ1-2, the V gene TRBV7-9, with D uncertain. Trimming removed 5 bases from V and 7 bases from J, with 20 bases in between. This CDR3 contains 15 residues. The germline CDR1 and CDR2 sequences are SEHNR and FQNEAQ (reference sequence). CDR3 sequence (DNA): TGTGCCAGCAGCGACGGCTTAAGGCGTTGGGGTGGCTACACCTTC. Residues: CASSDGLRRWGGYTF.

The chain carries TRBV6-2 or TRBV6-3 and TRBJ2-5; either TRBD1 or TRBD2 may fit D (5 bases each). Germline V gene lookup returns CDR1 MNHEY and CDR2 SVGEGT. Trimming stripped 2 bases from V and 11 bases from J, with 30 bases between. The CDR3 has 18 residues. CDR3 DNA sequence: TGTGCCAGCAGTTACGGTCAAGAGTGGCTCCAGGGACCTACGGAGCAGTACTTC. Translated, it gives CASSYGQEWLQGPTEQYF.

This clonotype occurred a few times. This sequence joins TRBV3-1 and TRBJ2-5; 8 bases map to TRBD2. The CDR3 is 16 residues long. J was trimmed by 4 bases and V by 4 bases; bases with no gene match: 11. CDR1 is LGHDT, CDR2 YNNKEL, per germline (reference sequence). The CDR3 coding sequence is TGTGCCAGCAGCCTCTCCGACGGGAGGGGGAGAGAGACCCAGTACTTC. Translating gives CASSLSDGRGRETQYF.

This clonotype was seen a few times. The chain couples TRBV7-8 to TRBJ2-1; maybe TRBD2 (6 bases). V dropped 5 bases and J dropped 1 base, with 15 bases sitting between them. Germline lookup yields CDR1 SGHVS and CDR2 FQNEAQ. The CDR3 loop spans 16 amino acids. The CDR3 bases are TGTGCCAGCAGCGAAAGGGACTCCCCTTCCTACAATGAGCAGTTCTTC. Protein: CASSERDSPSYNEQFF.

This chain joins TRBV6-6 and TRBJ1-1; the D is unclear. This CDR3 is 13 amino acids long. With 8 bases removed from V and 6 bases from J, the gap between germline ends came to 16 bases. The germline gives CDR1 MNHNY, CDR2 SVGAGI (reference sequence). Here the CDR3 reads CASLPYQAAEAFF. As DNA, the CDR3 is TGTGCCAGCCTACCCTATCAGGCAGCTGAAGCTTTCTTT.

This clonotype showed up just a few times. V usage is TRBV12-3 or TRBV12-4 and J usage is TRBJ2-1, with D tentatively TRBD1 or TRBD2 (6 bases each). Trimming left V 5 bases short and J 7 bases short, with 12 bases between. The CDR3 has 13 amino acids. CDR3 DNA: TGTGCCAGCAGTACCTCGGGGGCAAATGAGCAGTTCTTC. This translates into CASSTSGANEQFF.

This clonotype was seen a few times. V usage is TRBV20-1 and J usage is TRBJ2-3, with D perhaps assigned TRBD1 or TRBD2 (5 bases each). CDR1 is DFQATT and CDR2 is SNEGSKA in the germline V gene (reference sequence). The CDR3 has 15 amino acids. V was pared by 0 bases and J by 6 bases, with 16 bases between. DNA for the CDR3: TGCAGTGCTAGAGAACGACTCCGGGGCCCGGATACGCAGTATTTT. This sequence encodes CSARERLRGPDTQYF.

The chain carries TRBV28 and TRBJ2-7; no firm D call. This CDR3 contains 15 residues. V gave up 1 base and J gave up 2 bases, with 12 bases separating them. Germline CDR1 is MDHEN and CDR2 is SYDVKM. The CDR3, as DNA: TGTGCCAGCAGTTTATATGTTGCGGAGCCCTACGAGCAGTACTTC. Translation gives CASSLYVAEPYEQYF. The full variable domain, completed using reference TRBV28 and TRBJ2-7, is DVKVTQSSRYLVKRTGEKVFLECVQDMDHENMFWYRQDPGLGLRLIYFSYDVKMKEKGDIPEGYSVSREKKERFSLILESASTNQTSMYLCASSLYVAEPYEQYFGPGTRLTVT.

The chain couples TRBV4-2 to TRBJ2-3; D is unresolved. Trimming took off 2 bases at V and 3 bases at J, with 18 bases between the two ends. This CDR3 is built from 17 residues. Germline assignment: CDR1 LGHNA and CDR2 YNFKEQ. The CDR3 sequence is CASSQLNQREITDTQYF. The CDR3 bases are TGTGCCAGCAGCCAACTAAATCAGCGCGAGATAACAGATACGCAGTATTTT.

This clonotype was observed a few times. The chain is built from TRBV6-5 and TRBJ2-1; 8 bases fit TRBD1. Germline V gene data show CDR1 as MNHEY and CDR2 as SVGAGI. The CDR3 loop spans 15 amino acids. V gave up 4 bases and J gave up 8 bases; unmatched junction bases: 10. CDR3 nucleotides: TGTGCCAGCAGTTCCCCGGGGACAGGAAGGTATGAGCAGTTCTTC. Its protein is CASSSPGTGRYEQFF.

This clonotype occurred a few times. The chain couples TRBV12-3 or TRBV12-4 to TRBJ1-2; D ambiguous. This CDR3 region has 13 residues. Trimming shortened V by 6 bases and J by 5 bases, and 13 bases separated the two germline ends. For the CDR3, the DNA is TGTGCCAGCAGCCCCGCCAGGAGATATGGCTACACCTTC. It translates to CASSPARRYGYTF.